This T cell receptor (beta chain) was retrieved from a study of graft-versus-host responses after intestinal transplantation (dated by TCRdb to 2020 to 2023). For context, the study as a whole: The transplants that recipients received were multivisceral, liver-intestinal, or isolated intestinal. All recipients received anti-thymocyte globulin induction followed by maintenance tacrolimus and steroids for 3 to 4 years. Graft-versus-host and host-versus-graft alloreactive T cell clones were tracked in the graft, circulation and bone marrow after intestinal transplantation using bulk TCR-beta CDR3 sequencing. To identify alloreactive clones, pre-transplant mixed lymphocyte reaction products were sequenced and then compared with unstimulated pre-transplant donor and recipient T cells. Of the 20 to 25 intestinal transplant recipients enrolled in the cohort, one of whom was a retransplant, 3 patients without pretransplant specimens were excluded. Donor T cell macrochimerism was defined as a peak of at least 4% donor T cells among recipient peripheral blood mononuclear cells. Samples from three later patients were sequenced in-house on an Illumina MiSeq with MiXCR processing rather than by the commercial service.

Receptor libraries were prepared by the immunoSEQ multiplex PCR assay. In most patients, genomic DNA was isolated using the Qiagen DNeasy Blood and Tissue Kit and sent frozen to Adaptive Biotechnologies for TCR sequencing. Adaptive Biotechnologies carried out high-throughput TCR-beta CDR3 sequencing of genomic DNA for most patients. Per the authors' processing: TCR sequencing data were retrieved from Adaptive's ImmunoSEQ software for some 19 patients, whereas a few other patients were processed with MiXCR and VDJtools. To correct CD4 versus CD8 sorting errors, any sequence found in both subsets at a frequency ratio below 5:1 was removed. CDR3 nucleotide sequences shared between donor and recipient were removed because their origin could not be assigned. To count as alloreactive, a clone needed at least 2-fold expansion over unstimulated cells and a minimum CFSE-low frequency of 0.002% (template counts) or 0.001% (read counts). Mappable clones were those detected in sequenced pre-transplant spleen, lymph node, or MLR CFSE-low populations of the donor or recipient. Cumulative frequency of alloreactive clones was calculated as a percentage of all sequences weighted by copy number. The source is immuneACCESS, and TCRdb retained only in-frame sequences with V and J called. Part of the clones is not carried over; for the studies checked, unresolved V genes explain less than half of this, and the remainder is unexplained. V, J and clone size are taken as reported in that table, and D and trimming were inferred from the DNA itself. The sample has about 120,000 clones on record, roughly 91% of them singletons. The ten largest clones capture more than 0.095% of the sample.

What the time point label conveys for this sample: cells obtained before transplantation from donor or recipient. CD3+CD4+ and CD3+CD8+ populations were FACS-sorted from unstimulated pre-transplant donor and recipient cells taken from spleen or lymph nodes. The CDR3, from cysteine to phenylalanine, totals 14 residues. The CDR3 DNA has 42 bases and is translated from base 1. Relative to germline, V is missing 6 bases and J is missing 7 bases, with 9 bases of the junction outside any gene match. CDR1 and CDR2 (SNHLY, FYNNEI) derive from the germline V gene. For this clone: Its antigen has not been determined. No much larger clone exists at a distance of one base, and base qualities are not known.

Paper-wide results and their limitations: Early after transplant, peak levels of circulating GvH clones were associated with declines in HvG clones. In patients with donor T cell macrochimerism, the allografts had high GvH to HvG T cell clonal ratios. GvH clones were detected in recipient bone marrow, and some of these GvH clones were observed earlier in ileal mucosa or blood, consistent with an intestinal mucosal origin. The conclusions were limited by the relatively low number and heterogeneity of the intestinal transplant patients.

Source: unstimulated CD4+ T cells sorted from spleen or lymph node cells, taken before intestinal transplant. This receptor was identified in a human donor who received an intestinal transplant. The rearranged chain carries TRBV2 and TRBJ1-5, and TRBD1 matches 7 of the central bases. The CDR3 loop reads CASRPRQGGQPQHF. The DNA reads as follows: TGTGCCAGCAGACCTAGACAGGGTGGCCAGCCCCAGCATTTT.